This T cell receptor (beta chain) was documented in a study of blood T cell repertoires in COVID-19. Study as a whole: Spain, Italy and the United States supplied samples that represented acute and convalescent COVID-19. PBMCs, B-cell-depleted T cells, or T cells were the source of the cDNA or gDNA that made up the material.

This CDR3 is 16 amino acids long. Germline CDR1 is MGHDK and CDR2 is SYGVNS. V lost 1 base and J 3 bases, leaving 13 bases between the germline ends. In the original processing: Amplification with reference gene primers provided the estimates of nucleated cell counts. Data came from immunoSEQ multiplex PCR; TCRdb stores just in-frame clones and leaves some out. V, J and clone size reflect that table, while D and trimming were determined from the DNA. The sample consists of around 69,000 clones, roughly nine tenths of them appearing once. This chain links TRBV25-1 with TRBJ2-1; D might be TRBD2 (5 bases). The receptor was derived from a woman in her 50s with active COVID-19. Sequencing was carried out using peripheral blood. CDR3 sequence (DNA): TGTGCCAGCAGTGAATCGGGTAGCGCTAGCTACAATGAGCAGTTCTTC. Its protein product is CASSESGSASYNEQFF.